This TCR beta chain was observed in a study of blood T cell repertoires in COVID-19. The assay was immunoSEQ multiplex PCR, and TCRdb's table has in-frame clones only and misses some. Of roughly 160,000 clones listed, 65% to 85% are singletons. This CDR3 is built from 13 residues. Germline V gene sequence: CDR1 MRHNA, CDR2 SNTAGT. This TCR derives from a woman between 40 and 55 years old with acute COVID-19. The specimen was PBMCs or T cells enriched from blood (not recorded which). The chain links TRBV6-4 to TRBJ1-1, with 7 positions matching TRBD1. The CDR3 nucleotides read TGTTTCAAGGCAGGGGGAACGGGCACTGAAGCTTTCTTT. This sequence encodes CFKAGGTGTEAFF.